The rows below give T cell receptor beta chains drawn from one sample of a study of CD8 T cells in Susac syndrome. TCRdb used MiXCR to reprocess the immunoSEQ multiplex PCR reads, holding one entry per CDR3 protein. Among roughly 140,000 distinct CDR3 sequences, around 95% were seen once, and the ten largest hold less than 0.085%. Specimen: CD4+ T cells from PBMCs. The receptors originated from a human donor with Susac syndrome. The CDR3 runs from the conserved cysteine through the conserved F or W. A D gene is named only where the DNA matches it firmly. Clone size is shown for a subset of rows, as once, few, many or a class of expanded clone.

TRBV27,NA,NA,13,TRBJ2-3,TGTGCCAGCAGTTTACAGTGGACAGATACGCAGTATTTT,CASSLQWTDTQYF
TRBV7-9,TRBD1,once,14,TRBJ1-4,TGTGCCAGCAGCTGGGGACAGCTCCGTGAAAAACTGTTTTTT,CASSWGQLREKLFF
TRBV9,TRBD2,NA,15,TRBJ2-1,TGTGCCAGCAGTAGAGAAGCGGGAGGGAGGAATGAGCAGTTCTTC,CASSREAGGRNEQFF
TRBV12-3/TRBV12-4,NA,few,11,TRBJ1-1,TGTGCCAGCACCTTGAACACTGAAGCTTTCTTT,CASTLNTEAFF
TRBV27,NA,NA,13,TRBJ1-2,TGTGCCAGCAGTTTTCGGGGGTTTAGCGGCTACACCTTC,CASSFRGFSGYTF
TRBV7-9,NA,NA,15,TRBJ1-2,TGTGCCAGCAGCAAACACCCGACAGGCGGCTATGGCTACACCTTC,CASSKHPTGGYGYTF
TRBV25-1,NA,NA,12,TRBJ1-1,TGTGCCAGCAGTCCGCAGGGTACAGGAGCTTTCTTT,CASSPQGTGAFF
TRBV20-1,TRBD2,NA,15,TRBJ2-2,TGCAGTGCTAGAGATCGCGGGAGTAATCCCGGGGAGCTGTTTTTT,CSARDRGSNPGELFF
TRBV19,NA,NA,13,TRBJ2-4,TGTGCCAGTAGTGCTCAGTCGGGAAACATTCAGTACTTC,CASSAQSGNIQYF
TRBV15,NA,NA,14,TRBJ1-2,TGTGCCACCAGCAGAGAACCGACAGGCTATGGCTACACCTTC,CATSREPTGYGYTF
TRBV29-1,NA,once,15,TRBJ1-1,TGCAGCGTCGCTCCGGGACATTGGAGCAACACTGAAGCTTTCTTT,CSVAPGHWSNTEAFF
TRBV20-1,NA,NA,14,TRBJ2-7,TGCAGTGCTAGAGATAATACGGGGGCTTACGAGCAGTACTTC,CSARDNTGAYEQYF
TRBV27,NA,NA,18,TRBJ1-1,TGTGCCAGCAGTCGACGGGCGGGGGGAAACCCCATGAACACTGAAGCTTTCTTT,CASSRRAGGNPMNTEAFF
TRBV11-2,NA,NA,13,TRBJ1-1,TGTGCCAGCAGCTGGACCTCGAACACTGAAGCTTTCTTT,CASSWTSNTEAFF
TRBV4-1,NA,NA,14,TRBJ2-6,TGCGCCAGCAGCCATGTCCAGGCAGCCAACGTCCTGACTTTC,CASSHVQAANVLTF
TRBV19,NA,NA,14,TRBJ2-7,TGTGCCAGCTCCCGGCGCCCTAGCTCCTACGAGCAGTACTTC,CASSRRPSSYEQYF
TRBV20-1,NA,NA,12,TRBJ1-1,TGCAGTGCAACCATACGGAACACTGAAGCTTTCTTT,CSATIRNTEAFF
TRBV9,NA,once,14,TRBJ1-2,TGTGCCAGCAGCGCCCCAGGGGCGGTTTGGGGCTACACCTTC,CASSAPGAVWGYTF
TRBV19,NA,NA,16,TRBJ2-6,TGTGCCAGTAGTATATCGGGTGCCTCTGGGGCCAACGTCCTGACTTTC,CASSISGASGANVLTF
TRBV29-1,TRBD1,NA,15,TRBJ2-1,TGCAGCGTGAGGACAGGGGGCAGCTCCTACAATGAGCAGTTCTTC,CSVRTGGSSYNEQFF
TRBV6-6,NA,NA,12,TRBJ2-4,TGTGCCAGCAGTCGGAAGGACAGTGTTCAGTACTTC,CASSRKDSVQYF
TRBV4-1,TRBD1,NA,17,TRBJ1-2,TGCGCCAGCAGCGGATTAACAGGGGGCGAGGGAAGGGGAGGCTACACCTTC,CASSGLTGGEGRGGYTF
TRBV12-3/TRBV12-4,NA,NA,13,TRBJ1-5,TGTGCCAGCAGTTTGGCGGAGGGCCAGCCCCAGCATTTT,CASSLAEGQPQHF
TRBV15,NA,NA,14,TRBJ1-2,TGTGCCACTCGCCTTTCGGGGGGGGCCGGTGGCTACACCTTC,CATRLSGGAGGYTF
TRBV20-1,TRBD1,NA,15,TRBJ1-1,TGCAGTGCATATAGTCTCAGGGGGAGGGACACTGAAGCTTTCTTT,CSAYSLRGRDTEAFF
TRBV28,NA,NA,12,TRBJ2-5,TGTGCCAGCAGGGGACTCGGAGAGACCCAGTACTTC,CASRGLGETQYF
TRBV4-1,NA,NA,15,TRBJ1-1,TGCGCCAGCAGCCAATTCGGGCAGCTGAACACTGAAGCTTTCTTT,CASSQFGQLNTEAFF
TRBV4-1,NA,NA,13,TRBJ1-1,TGCGCCAGCAGCCAGATGGAGGACACTGAAGCTTTCTTT,CASSQMEDTEAFF